The source of this T cell receptor beta chain is a study of identical twins. The authors used template switching to add a universal primer site and gave cDNA unique molecular identifiers. Each CDR3 protein gets one entry after TCRdb re-called the 5' RACE reads with MiXCR. The sample carries 1.5 million or so distinct CDR3 sequences, under 35% recorded once. This CDR3 is built from 16 residues. In regard to this clonotype: Antigen: not known.

Overall study findings and caveats: Researchers reported weaker excess twin sharing in beta out-of-frame sequences.

This chain links TRBV21-1 with TRBJ2-1; the table's D call of TRBD1 was not tested on the DNA. The J call is doubtful: the DNA matches TRBJ2-7 better. TRBV21-1 is tagged as a pseudogene. Sequencing used cord blood. This TCR derives from a newborn girl in good health. In DNA form, the CDR3 reads TGTGCCAGCAGCAACCTTCAGGGGCGGATAAACAATGAGCAGTACTTC. Translated: CASSNLQGRINNEQYF.